This T cell receptor (beta chain) was obtained from a study of OX40 agonist ivuxolimab in advanced cancers. Study-level information: Treatment of patients was with ivuxolimab, an agonistic anti-OX40 (CD134) antibody. Study conclusions and caveats: Clonal expansion from baseline to week 6 occurred in both CD4+ and CD8+ T cells.

Only in-frame clones appear in the TCRdb table, and some are missing; sequencing was by immunoSEQ multiplex PCR. This table holds approximately 12,000 clones, 69% found once. Comments on this clone: Its antigen is unidentified.

J lost 4 bases, V lost 4 bases, and 9 bases had no gene match. The CDR3 has 15 amino acids. CDR1 and CDR2 (germline): SQVTM, ANQGSEA. The chain joins TRBV29-1 to TRBJ1-1; TRBD1 aligns across 10 bases. The sequence came from an adult with an advanced solid tumor such as melanoma, head and neck, liver or kidney cancer. This specimen was CD4+ or CD8+ T cells sorted from blood, taken in a trial of the OX40 agonist ivuxolimab. The CDR3 is CSVGAWTGGITEAFF. DNA of the CDR3: TGCAGCGTTGGGGCTTGGACAGGGGGGATCACTGAAGCTTTCTTT.